The 3 T cell receptor beta chains given below trace back to one sample, sequenced in a study of T cell repertoires in cytomegalovirus infection. Via MiXCR, TCRdb re-called the reads, giving one row per CDR3 protein. This sample yields 350,000 to 550,000 distinct CDR3 sequences, of which around 32% are seen a single time; roughly 13% belongs to the top ten. Sequencing was carried out using PBMCs. The origin of the receptors is a human donor in good health (CMV status not recorded). Some clones in this sample may be carry-over from other donors' samples.

The V and J genes are TRBV30 and TRBJ1-2, with D hard to call. Trimming removed 3 bases at V and 7 bases at J, with 6 bases between. Looked up from germline, CDR1 is GTSNPN and CDR2 is SVGIG (reference sequence). CDR3 length: 10 residues. In DNA form, the CDR3 reads TGTGCCTGGAGGCAAGGTGGCTACACCTTC. It specifies CAWRQGGYTF.

V usage is TRBV4-1 and J usage is TRBJ2-7; TRBD2 is a possible D gene (6 bases). This CDR3 is built from 15 residues. Germline values: CDR1 MGHRA, CDR2 YSYEKL. V lost 0 bases, J lost 2 bases, and 11 bases lay in between. The CDR3 loop is CASSQDIAETYEQYF. DNA for the CDR3: TGCGCCAGCAGCCAAGATATAGCGGAGACCTACGAGCAGTACTTC.

V is TRBV6-1 and J is TRBJ1-5; D unclear. Germline CDR1 is MNHNS and CDR2 is SASEGT. The CDR3 is 13 amino acids. The V gene lost 1 base and the J gene lost 7 bases, with 8 bases spanning the gap. The CDR3 loop is CASSEGVWQPQHF. CDR3 DNA: TGTGCCAGCAGTGAAGGGGTTTGGCAGCCCCAGCATTTT.